Listed below are T cell receptor beta chains from one sample, sequenced in a study of post-analysis software for immune sequencing data. MiXCR was run by TCRdb on the PCR reads, yielding one entry per CDR3 protein. The sample includes 750,000 to 900,000 distinct CDR3 sequences, around 42% of them seen just once. Sequenced input: blood. Source of these receptors: a girl aged 5 to 17 with multiple sclerosis. Both conserved end residues are part of each CDR3. Each record gives: V gene, clone size, J gene, D gene, CDR3 DNA, CDR3 protein. The D gene is left open where the match is weak. The size entry is marked missing in some rows and otherwise reads once, few, many or a size class.

TRBV7-9	few	TRBJ2-1	NA	TGTGCCAGCAGCCCGACGAGGAAACAGTTCTTC	CASSPTRKQFF
TRBV5-1	NA	TRBJ2-1	NA	TGCGCCAGCAGCTTGGTCCCAGGGGACCACAATGAGCAGTTCTTC	CASSLVPGDHNEQFF
TRBV28	NA	TRBJ2-1	NA	TGTGCCAGCATTCGGAATGGGGATGAGCAGTTCTTC	CASIRNGDEQFF
TRBV20-1	few	TRBJ2-1	NA	TGCAGTGCTAGAGGGCCTGAAAGTTCCTACAATGAGCAGTTCTTC	CSARGPESSYNEQFF
TRBV9	few	TRBJ1-2	TRBD1	TGTGCCAGCAGCGTAGCGGGACAGGGGGCGGATGGCTACACCTTC	CASSVAGQGADGYTF
TRBV7-9	NA	TRBJ1-2	TRBD1	TGTGCCAGCAGCTTAGGGGAGACAGGGTGGAGTGGCTACACCTTC	CASSLGETGWSGYTF
TRBV20-1	NA	TRBJ2-7	NA	TGCAGTGCCGAAGCGAGCTCCTACGAGCAGTACTTC	CSAEASSYEQYF
TRBV27	NA	TRBJ2-1	TRBD2	TGTGCCAGCAGTTCCACTAGCGGGGATTGGAATGAGCAGTTCTTC	CASSSTSGDWNEQFF
TRBV5-5	NA	TRBJ1-2	TRBD1	TGTGCCAGCAGTTCCTTGGACAGGGGCTATGGCTACACCTTC	CASSSLDRGYGYTF
TRBV7-7	NA	TRBJ2-1	TRBD2	TGTGCTAGCAGCAATGGACTAGCGGGAGTTAATGAGCAGTTCTTC	CASSNGLAGVNEQFF
TRBV12-3/TRBV12-4	once	TRBJ2-3	NA	TGTGCCAGCACCCTTCCAGAGGAGAGCACAGATACGCAGTATTTT	CASTLPEESTDTQYF
TRBV5-1	NA	TRBJ2-1	TRBD2	TGCGCCAGCAGCGTTCGACTAGCGGGAGGTGAGAATGAGCAGTTCTTC	CASSVRLAGGENEQFF
TRBV29-1	few	TRBJ2-1	TRBD1	TGCAGCGTTGAGACAGGGGGCATCAATGAGCAGTTCTTC	CSVETGGINEQFF
TRBV7-8	once	TRBJ2-5	NA	TGTGCCAGCAGCCACGGACGGGGGCTCCCAGAGACCCAGTACTTC	CASSHGRGLPETQYF
TRBV15	NA	TRBJ2-1	TRBD2	TGTGCCACCAGCAGAGCGGGGGGGATTAATGAGCAGTTCTTC	CATSRAGGINEQFF